This is a list of T cell receptor beta chains from one sample in a study of cytomegalovirus exposure and HLA in healthy donors. Profiled with immunoSEQ multiplex PCR; TCRdb holds only in-frame clones, not every one. Among about 130,000 clones listed, approximately 80% were seen once. The sample comprised PBMCs. These receptors were taken from a man between 25 and 39 years old in good health and CMV-seronegative. Each CDR3 is given with its conserved first and last residue.

V gene: TRBV25-1; CDR3 length: 14; CDR3 protein: CASNRAGGMETQYF
V gene: TRBV30; CDR3 length: 16; CDR3 protein: CAWSVLERLLNTEAFF
V gene: TRBV7-9; CDR3 length: 13; CDR3 protein: CASSLAADYEQYF
V gene: TRBV6-5; CDR3 length: 13; CDR3 protein: CATRGGGNSPLHF
V gene: TRBV6-5; CDR3 length: 15; CDR3 protein: CASSSNPGLVNEQFF
V gene: TRBV28; CDR3 length: 14; CDR3 protein: CASSSRDRDQPQHF
V gene: TRBV6-4; CDR3 length: 13; CDR3 protein: CASSEYGQMGYTF
V gene: TRBV6-5; CDR3 length: 13; CDR3 protein: CASSPRDRVEQYF
V gene: TRBV7-7; CDR3 length: 15; CDR3 protein: CASSPGGTDTDTQYF
V gene: TRBV27; CDR3 length: 14; CDR3 protein: CASSPRTSPDTQYF
V gene: TRBV29-1; CDR3 length: 14; CDR3 protein: CSVAQGAGNQPQHF
V gene: TRBV7-8; CDR3 length: 13; CDR3 protein: CASAARVLDGYTF
V gene: TRBV2; CDR3 length: 14; CDR3 protein: CASPTSGREETQYF
V gene: TRBV27; CDR3 length: 15; CDR3 protein: CASSLSDRNTGELFF
V gene: TRBV7-2; CDR3 length: 13; CDR3 protein: CASSSDRNTEAFF
V gene: TRBV2; CDR3 length: 14; CDR3 protein: CASSENRDGQPQHF
V gene: TRBV4-2; CDR3 length: 15; CDR3 protein: CASSQETSGRETQYF
V gene: TRBV30; CDR3 length: 15; CDR3 protein: CAWSGTGALGEKLFF
V gene: TRBV10-1; CDR3 length: 15; CDR3 protein: CASSEMAGENNEQFF
V gene: TRBV11-2; CDR3 length: 10; CDR3 protein: CASSGVVLTF
V gene: TRBV10-3; CDR3 length: 13; CDR3 protein: CASRGQSSYEQYF
V gene: TRBV14; CDR3 length: 15; CDR3 protein: CASSQGGLLANVLTF
V gene: TRBV5-1; CDR3 length: 15; CDR3 protein: CASSFERQGLDEQYF
V gene: TRBV27; CDR3 length: 15; CDR3 protein: CASSFTSTGFYGYTF
V gene: TRBV6-6; CDR3 length: 13; CDR3 protein: CASSAPGADTQYF